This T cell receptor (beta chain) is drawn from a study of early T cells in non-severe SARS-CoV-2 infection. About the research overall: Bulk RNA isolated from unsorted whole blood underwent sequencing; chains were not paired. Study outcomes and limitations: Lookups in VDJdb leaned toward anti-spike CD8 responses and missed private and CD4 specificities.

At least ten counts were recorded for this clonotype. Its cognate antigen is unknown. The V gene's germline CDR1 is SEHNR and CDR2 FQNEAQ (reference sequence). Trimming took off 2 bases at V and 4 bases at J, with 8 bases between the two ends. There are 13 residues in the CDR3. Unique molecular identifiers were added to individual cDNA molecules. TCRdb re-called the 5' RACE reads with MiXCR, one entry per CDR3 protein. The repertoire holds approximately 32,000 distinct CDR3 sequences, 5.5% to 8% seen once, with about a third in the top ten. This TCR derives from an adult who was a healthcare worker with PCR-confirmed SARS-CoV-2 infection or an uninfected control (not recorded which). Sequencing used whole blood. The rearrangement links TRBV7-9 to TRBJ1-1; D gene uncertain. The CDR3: CASSLYTGTEAFF. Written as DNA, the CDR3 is TGTGCCAGCAGCTTATACACTGGCACTGAAGCTTTCTTT.